The T cell receptor (beta chain) described here comes from a study of monozygotic twins with inflammatory bowel disease. The CDR3 is 15 residues long. Germline loops: CDR1 SGHRS, CDR2 YFSETQ. Investigators extracted total RNA from whole blood and did not sort T cells. Each CDR3 protein gets one entry in TCRdb, which reprocessed the 5' RACE reads and gives no DNA. The sample totals about 450,000 distinct CDR3 sequences. Sequencing used blood. The source of this sequence is a human donor with ulcerative colitis or Crohn's disease, or a healthy co-twin of an affected twin (not recorded which). The chain recombines TRBV5-1 with TRBJ1-1. This CDR3 reads CASSLLGEGNTEAFF. Based on the CDR3 plus reference TRBV5-1 and TRBJ1-1, the full variable domain is KAGVTQTPRYLIKTRGQQVTLSCSPISGHRSVSWYQQTPGQGLQFLFEYFSETQRNKGNFPGRFSGRQFSNSRSEMNVSTLELGDSALYLCASSLLGEGNTEAFFGQGTRLTVV.